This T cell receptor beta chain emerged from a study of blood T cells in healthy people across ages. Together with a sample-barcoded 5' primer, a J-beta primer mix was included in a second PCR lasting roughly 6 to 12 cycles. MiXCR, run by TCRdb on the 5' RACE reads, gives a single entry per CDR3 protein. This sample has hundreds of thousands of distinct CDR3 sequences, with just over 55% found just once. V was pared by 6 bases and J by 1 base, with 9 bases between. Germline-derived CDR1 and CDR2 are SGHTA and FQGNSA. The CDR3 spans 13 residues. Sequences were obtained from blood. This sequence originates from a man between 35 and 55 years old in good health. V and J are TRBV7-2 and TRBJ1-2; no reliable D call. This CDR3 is CASSRPLNYGYTF. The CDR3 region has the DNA TGTGCCAGCAGTCGACCCCTTAACTATGGCTACACCTTC.